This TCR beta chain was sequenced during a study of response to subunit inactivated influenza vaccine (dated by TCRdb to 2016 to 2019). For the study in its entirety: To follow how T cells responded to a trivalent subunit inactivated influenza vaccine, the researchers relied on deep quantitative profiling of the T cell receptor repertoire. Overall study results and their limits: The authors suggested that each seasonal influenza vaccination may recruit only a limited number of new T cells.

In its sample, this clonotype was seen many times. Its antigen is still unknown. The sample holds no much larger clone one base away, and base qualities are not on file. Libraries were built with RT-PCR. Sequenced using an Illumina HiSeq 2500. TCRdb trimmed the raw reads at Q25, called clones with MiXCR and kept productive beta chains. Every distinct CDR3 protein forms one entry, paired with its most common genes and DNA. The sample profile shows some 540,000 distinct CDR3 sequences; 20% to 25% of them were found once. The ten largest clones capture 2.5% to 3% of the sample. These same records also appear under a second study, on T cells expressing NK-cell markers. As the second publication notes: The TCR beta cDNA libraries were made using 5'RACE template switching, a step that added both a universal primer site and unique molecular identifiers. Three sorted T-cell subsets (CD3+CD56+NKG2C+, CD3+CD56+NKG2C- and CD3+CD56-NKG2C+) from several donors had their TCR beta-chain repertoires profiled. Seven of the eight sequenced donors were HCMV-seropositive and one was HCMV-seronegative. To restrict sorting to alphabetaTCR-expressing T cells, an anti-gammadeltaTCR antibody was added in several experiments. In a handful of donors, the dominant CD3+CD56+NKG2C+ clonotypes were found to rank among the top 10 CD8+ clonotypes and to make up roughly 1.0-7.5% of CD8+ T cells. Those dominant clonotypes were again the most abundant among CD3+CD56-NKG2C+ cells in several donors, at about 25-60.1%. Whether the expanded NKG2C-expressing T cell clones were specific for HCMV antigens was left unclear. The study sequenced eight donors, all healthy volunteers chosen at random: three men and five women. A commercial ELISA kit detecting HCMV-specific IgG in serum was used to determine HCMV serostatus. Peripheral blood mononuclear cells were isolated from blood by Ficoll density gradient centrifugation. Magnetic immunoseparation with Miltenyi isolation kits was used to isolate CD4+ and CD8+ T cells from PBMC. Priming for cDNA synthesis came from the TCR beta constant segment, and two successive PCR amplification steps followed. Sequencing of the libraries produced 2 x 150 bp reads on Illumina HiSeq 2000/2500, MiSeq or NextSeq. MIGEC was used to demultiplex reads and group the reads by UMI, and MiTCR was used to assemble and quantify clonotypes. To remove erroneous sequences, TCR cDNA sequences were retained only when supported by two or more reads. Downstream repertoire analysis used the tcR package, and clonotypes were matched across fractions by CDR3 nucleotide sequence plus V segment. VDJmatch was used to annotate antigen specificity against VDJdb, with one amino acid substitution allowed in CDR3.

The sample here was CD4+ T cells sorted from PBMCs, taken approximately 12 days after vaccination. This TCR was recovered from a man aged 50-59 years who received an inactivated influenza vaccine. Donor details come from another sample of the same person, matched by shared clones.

CDR3 protein: CSAAFDTEAFF. The bases are TGCAGTGCTGCATTTGACACTGAAGCTTTCTTT. The V and J genes are TRBV20-1 and TRBJ1-1; the D gene is unclear. The germline V gene (reference sequence) supplies CDR1 DFQATT and CDR2 SNEGSKA. The cysteine opens and the phenylalanine closes a CDR3 of 11 amino acids. Only the CDR3 part of the read is kept: 33 bases, read in frame from the first base. The V end loses 5 bases and the J end loses 3 bases, and a stretch of 7 bases separates them.